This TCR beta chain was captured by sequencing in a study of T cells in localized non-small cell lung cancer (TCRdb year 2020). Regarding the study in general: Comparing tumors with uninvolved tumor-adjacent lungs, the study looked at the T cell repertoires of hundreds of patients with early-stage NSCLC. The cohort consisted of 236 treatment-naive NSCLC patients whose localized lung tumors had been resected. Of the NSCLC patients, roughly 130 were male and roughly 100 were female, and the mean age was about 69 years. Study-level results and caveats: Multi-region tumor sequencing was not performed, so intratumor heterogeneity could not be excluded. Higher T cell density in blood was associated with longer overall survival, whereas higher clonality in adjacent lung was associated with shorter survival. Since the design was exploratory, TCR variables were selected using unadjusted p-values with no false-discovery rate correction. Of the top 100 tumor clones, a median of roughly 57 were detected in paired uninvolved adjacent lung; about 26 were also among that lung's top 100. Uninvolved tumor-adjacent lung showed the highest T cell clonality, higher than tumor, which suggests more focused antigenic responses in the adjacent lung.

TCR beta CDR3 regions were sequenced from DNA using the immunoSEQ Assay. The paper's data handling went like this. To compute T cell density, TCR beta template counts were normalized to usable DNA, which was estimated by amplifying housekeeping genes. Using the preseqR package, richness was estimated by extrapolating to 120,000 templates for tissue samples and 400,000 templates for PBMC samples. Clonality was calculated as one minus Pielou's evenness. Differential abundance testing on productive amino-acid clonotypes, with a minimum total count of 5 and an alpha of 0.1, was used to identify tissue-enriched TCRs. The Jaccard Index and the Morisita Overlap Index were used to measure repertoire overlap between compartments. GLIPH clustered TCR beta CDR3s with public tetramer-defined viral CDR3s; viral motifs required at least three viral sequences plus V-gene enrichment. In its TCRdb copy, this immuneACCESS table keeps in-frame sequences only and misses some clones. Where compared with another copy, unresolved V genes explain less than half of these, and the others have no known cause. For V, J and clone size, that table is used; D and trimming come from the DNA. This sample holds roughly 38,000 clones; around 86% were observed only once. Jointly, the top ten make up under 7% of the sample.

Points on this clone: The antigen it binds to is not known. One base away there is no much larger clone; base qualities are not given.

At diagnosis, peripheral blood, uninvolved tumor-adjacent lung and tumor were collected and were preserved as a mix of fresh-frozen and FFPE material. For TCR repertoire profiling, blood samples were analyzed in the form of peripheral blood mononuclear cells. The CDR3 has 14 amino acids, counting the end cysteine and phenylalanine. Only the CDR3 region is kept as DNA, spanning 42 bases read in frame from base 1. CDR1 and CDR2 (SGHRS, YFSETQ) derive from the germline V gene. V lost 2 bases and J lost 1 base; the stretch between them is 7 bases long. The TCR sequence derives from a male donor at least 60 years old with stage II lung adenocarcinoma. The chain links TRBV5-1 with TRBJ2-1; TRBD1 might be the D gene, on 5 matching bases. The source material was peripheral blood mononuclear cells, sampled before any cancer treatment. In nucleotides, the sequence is TGCGCCAGCAGCTTAGGGGCTTCCTACAATGAGCAGTTCTTC. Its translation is CASSLGASYNEQFF.